The 2 T cell receptor beta chains below come from one sample, sequenced in a study of CD8 T cells in Susac syndrome. After extraction with the RNeasy kit, roughly 0.45 to 1 ug of the RNA was reverse transcribed using random hexamers. TCRdb reanalysed the immunoSEQ multiplex PCR reads using MiXCR and keeps one entry per CDR3 protein. The sample records around 180,000 distinct CDR3 sequences, roughly 92% being singletons. The sample consisted of CD4+ T cells from PBMCs. These receptors originate from a human donor with Susac syndrome.

The rearrangement links TRBV7-8 to TRBJ1-3, with a weak D call TRBD1 (5 bases). Germline CDR1 and CDR2: SGHVS and FQNEAQ. Between the trimmed V and J ends, which lost 5 bases and 4 bases, there was a span of 15 bases. The CDR3 is 15 residues long. CDR3 sequence (DNA): TGTGCCAGCAGCACCATTTGGGACGGCGGAAACACCATATATTTT. Translation: CASSTIWDGGNTIYF. Full variable domain (missing parts from reference TRBV7-8 and TRBJ1-3): GAGVSQSPRYKVAKRGQDVALRCDPISGHVSLFWYQQALGQGPEFLTYFQNEAQLDKSGLPSDRFFAERPEGSVSTLKIQRTQQEDSAVYLCASSTIWDGGNTIYFGEGSWLTVV.

The rearrangement joins TRBV29-1 to TRBJ1-4; D is undetermined. Per the germline V gene, CDR1 is SQVTM and CDR2 is ANQGSEA. The CDR3 totals 13 residues. V shed 6 bases and J shed 3 bases, with 11 bases lying between them. The CDR3 spells CSVGWSANEKLFF. The CDR3 DNA sequence: TGCAGCGTCGGATGGTCGGCTAATGAAAAACTGTTTTTT.